These 2 T cell receptor beta chains came from one sample sequenced in a study of cytomegalovirus exposure and HLA in healthy donors. This PCR relied on a set of 60 Vbeta primers and 13 Jbeta primers. Produced via immunoSEQ multiplex PCR; TCRdb's table is partial and in-frame only. The sample holds fewer than 250,000 clones; about 83% are singletons and the top ten take roughly 1.3%. The specimen sequenced was PBMCs. Every receptor here comes from a human donor in good health.

This chain joins TRBV6-6 and TRBJ2-1; 8 bases are a match to TRBD1. Looked up from germline, CDR1 is MNHNY and CDR2 is SVGAGI (reference sequence). The length of the CDR3 is 16 residues. Losses at the gene ends were 5 bases for V and 2 bases for J; bases not matched to a gene: 8. The CDR3 protein is CASSRPGQAPYNEQFF. Here the CDR3 DNA reads TGTGCCAGCAGTAGGCCGGGACAGGCTCCCTACAATGAGCAGTTCTTC.

The J gene is TRBJ2-5, the V gene TRBV7-8; 9 bases are shared with TRBD2. Germline CDR1 and CDR2: SGHVS and FQNEAQ. CDR3 length: 16 amino acids. The ends lost 4 bases at V and 0 bases at J; junction bases unmatched: 6. The CDR3 DNA reads TGTGCCAGCAGCTCCGAGGCTAGCGGGAACCAAGAGACCCAGTACTTC. Its protein product is CASSSEASGNQETQYF.